These 27 T cell receptor beta chains share one sample of origin, sequenced in a study of blood T cell repertoires in COVID-19. Clones were read by immunoSEQ multiplex PCR, and TCRdb kept only the in-frame ones, dropping some. The sample includes some 260,000 clones, approximately 88% seen only once; the top ten take roughly 6.7%. Sequencing used peripheral blood. Receptors were obtained from a woman between 25 and 40 years old with COVID-19, enrolled during active disease.

The CDR3 is CASSYSREQYF. In DNA, the CDR3 is TGTGCCAGCAGTTACTCTCGGGAGCAGTACTTC. This sequence joins TRBV6-2 or TRBV6-3 and TRBJ2-7, with unresolved D. The germline gives CDR1 MNHEY, CDR2 SVGEGT. The V gene lost 0 bases and the J gene lost 7 bases, with 4 bases spanning the gap. The CDR3 length is 11 residues.

The chain is built from TRBV7-9 and TRBJ2-7, with D perhaps TRBD1 (6 bases). Germline V gene data show CDR1 as SEHNR and CDR2 as FQNEAQ (reference sequence). This CDR3 is built from 15 residues. V lost 5 bases and J 9 bases, leaving 23 bases between the germline ends. The CDR3 here is CASSPRGFEDRGQYF. CDR3 sequence (DNA): TGTGCCAGCAGCCCCAGGGGTTTCGAGGACCGCGGGCAGTACTTC.

The chain carries TRBV5-1 and TRBJ2-2; 7 nucleotides align to TRBD1. The CDR3 extends over 17 amino acids. Germline-derived CDR1 and CDR2 are SGHRS and YFSETQ. V dropped 4 bases and J dropped 0; count of bases not matched to a gene: 9. CDR3: CASSPWTQGANTGELFF. In DNA form, the CDR3 reads TGCGCCAGCAGCCCGTGGACGCAGGGGGCGAACACCGGGGAGCTGTTTTTT.

The V and J genes are TRBV6-6 and TRBJ2-4; tentatively, D is TRBD1 (5 bases). Germline V gives CDR1 MNHNY, CDR2 SVGAGI (reference sequence). The CDR3 loop spans 13 amino acids. V was clipped by 8 bases and J by 1 base, with 9 bases between them. The CDR3 here is CASQGTAKNIQYF. CDR3 sequence (DNA): TGTGCCAGCCAGGGAACGGCCAAAAACATTCAGTACTTC.

The V gene is TRBV4-2, the J gene TRBJ1-3; 7 bases match TRBD1. The junction had 5 bases not matched to a gene; V was cut back by 4 bases and J by 5 bases. The CDR3 has 14 residues. CDR1 LGHNA and CDR2 YNFKEQ come from the germline V gene. In DNA form, the CDR3 reads TGTGCCAGCAGCCTCGGGACAGTCAGAAACACCATATATTTT. This encodes CASSLGTVRNTIYF.

The chain combines TRBV3-1 (or the pseudogene TRBV3-2) with TRBJ2-4; 9 bases line up with TRBD1. This CDR3 region has 17 residues. Germline assignment: CDR1 LGHDT and CDR2 YNNKEL (reference sequence). V was clipped by 4 bases and J by 8 bases; unmatched bases: 15. The CDR3 DNA sequence: TGTGCCAGCAGCCTATCAACCGGGACAGGGAGAGTAGACATTCAGTACTTC. This codes for CASSLSTGTGRVDIQYF.

The chain joins TRBV11-2 to TRBJ2-4, with 13 nucleotides matching TRBD2. The ends lost 6 bases at V and 0 bases at J; junction bases unmatched: 8. The CDR3 extends over 18 amino acids. From germline, CDR1 is SGHAT and CDR2 FQNNGV. The CDR3 DNA follows: TGTGCCAGCAGGTCGACTAGCGGGGGGTCCCTAGCCAAAAACATTCAGTACTTC. This encodes CASRSTSGGSLAKNIQYF.

CDR3 coding DNA: TGTGCCAGCAGTTATTCTCGAGACAGGGGCGACGAGCAGTACGTC. Encoded protein: CASSYSRDRGDEQYV. The rearrangement links TRBV6-2 or TRBV6-3 to TRBJ2-7; TRBD1 matches 8 bases. Germline V gene lookup returns CDR1 MNHEY and CDR2 SVGEGT. The CDR3 is 15 residues long. V shed 3 bases, J shed 5 bases, and the junction held 9 bases outside the gene matches.

The chain links TRBV18 to TRBJ2-1; TRBD1 matches 8 bases. The CDR3 sequence is 16 residues long. Germline V lookup: CDR1 KGHSH, CDR2 LQKENI. The V gene end was trimmed by 5 bases and the J gene end by 0 bases; junction bases not matched to a gene: 6. In DNA, the CDR3 is TGTGCCAGCTCATCACTCCAGGGGGCCTCCTACAATGAGCAGTTCTTC. Its translation: CASSSLQGASYNEQFF.

This rearrangement joins TRBV13 to TRBJ2-1; D possibly corresponds to TRBD2 (6 bases). Trimming shortened V by 0 bases and J by 10 bases, and 16 bases separated the two germline ends. Germline lookup yields CDR1 PRHDT and CDR2 FYEKMQ (reference sequence). The CDR3 is 15 residues long. The CDR3 coding sequence is TGTGCCAGCAGCTTAGGGACTAGGAGTGTCGGGGAGCAGTTCTTC. Residues: CASSLGTRSVGEQFF.

The rearrangement joins TRBV5-4 to TRBJ2-5; 8 positions match TRBD1. Losses at the gene ends were 4 bases for V and 5 bases for J; bases not matched to a gene: 7. Germline V lookup: CDR1 SGHNT, CDR2 YYREEE (reference sequence). This CDR3 contains 14 residues. The CDR3 DNA is TGTGCCAGCAGCCCCGACAGGGGTGACGAGACCCAGTACTTC. Protein sequence: CASSPDRGDETQYF.

The CDR3 reads CASSQPQKKNTEAFF. CDR3 nucleotide sequence: TGTGCCAGCAGCCAGCCGCAGAAAAAGAACACTGAAGCTTTCTTT. The chain carries TRBV3-1 (or the pseudogene TRBV3-2) and TRBJ1-1, with D hard to call. Trimming shortened V by 3 bases and J by 1 base, and 12 bases separated the two germline ends. CDR1 and CDR2 from the germline V gene are LGHDT and YNNKEL (reference sequence). The length of the CDR3 is 15 residues.

The chain employs TRBV19 and TRBJ2-1, with D possibly matching TRBD1 (6 bases). Germline assignment: CDR1 LNHDA and CDR2 SQIVND (reference sequence). This CDR3 has 15 amino acids. V was cut by 7 bases and J by 2 bases, with 15 bases left in between. CDR3 sequence reads: CASTLDRSTYNEQFF. In DNA form, the CDR3 reads TGTGCCAGTACCTTGGACAGATCAACCTACAATGAGCAGTTCTTC. Filled out from reference TRBV19 and TRBJ2-1, the complete variable domain reads DGGITQSPKYLFRKEGQNVTLSCEQNLNHDAMYWYRQDPGQGLRLIYYSQIVNDFQKGDIAEGYSVSREKKESFPLTVTSAQKNPTAFYLCASTLDRSTYNEQFFGPGTRLTVL.

The V gene is TRBV5-4, the J gene TRBJ2-1, with a weak D call TRBD1 (7 bases). CDR3 length: 14 amino acids. CDR1 and CDR2 (germline): SGHNT, YYREEE (reference sequence). The ends were cut back, 6 bases at V and 6 bases at J, with 16 bases in the middle. The CDR3 coding sequence is TGTGCCAGCACCAGAGCAGGGGGGTCCAATGAGCAGTTCTTC. Translated: CASTRAGGSNEQFF.

The chain has TRBV28 and TRBJ2-7, with TRBD1 matching 7 bases. This CDR3 is 15 amino acids long. With V trimmed by 8 bases and J by 2 bases, 12 bases remained unmatched. Germline loops: CDR1 MDHEN, CDR2 SYDVKM. DNA for the CDR3: TGTGCCAGCGGGGGAGACAGGGTAGGGACCTACGAGCAGTACGTC. This encodes CASGGDRVGTYEQYV.

V is TRBV4-3 and J is TRBJ2-4; a weak D match, TRBD2 (5 bases). There are 15 residues in the CDR3. Trimming removed 0 bases from V and 2 bases from J, with 8 bases in between. Germline lookup yields CDR1 LGHNA and CDR2 YSLEER. CDR3 amino acids: CASSQDTGTKNIQYF. CDR3 nucleotides: TGCGCCAGCAGCCAAGATACGGGAACCAAAAACATTCAGTACTTC.

The rearrangement uses TRBV13 and TRBJ2-2, with D tentatively TRBD2 (5 bases). The CDR3 consists of 12 residues. The V gene's germline CDR1 is PRHDT and CDR2 FYEKMQ (reference sequence). The CDR3 DNA follows: TGTGCGGTACCGGGAAACACCGGGGAGCTGTTTTTT. This sequence encodes CAVPGNTGELFF.

The chain is built from TRBV6-5 and TRBJ2-2; TRBD2 might be the D (7 bases). CDR1 MNHEY and CDR2 SVGAGI come from the germline V gene. V lost 2 bases and J 3 bases, leaving 10 bases between the germline ends. This CDR3 spans 15 amino acids. The CDR3 nucleotides are TGTGCCAGCAGTTACGGGGGGGCTTACACCGGGGAGCTGTTTTTT. Its translation is CASSYGGAYTGELFF.

V and J are TRBV10-3 and TRBJ1-2; D is perhaps TRBD1 (6 bases). V shed 3 bases and J shed 4 bases, with 18 bases lying between them. Germline CDR1 ENHRY, CDR2 SYGVKD. The CDR3 extends over 16 amino acids. CDR3 residues: CAISDPEPGHLYGYTF. Here the CDR3 DNA reads TGTGCCATCAGTGACCCGGAGCCGGGACACCTCTATGGCTACACCTTC.

This rearrangement joins TRBV19 to TRBJ2-3; 8 bases line up with TRBD1. Trimming at V came to 0 bases and at J to 1 base, leaving 3 bases not matched to a gene. The CDR3 runs 16 residues. Germline values: CDR1 LNHDA, CDR2 SQIVND (reference sequence). CDR3 DNA: TGTGCCAGTAGTATAGATGTGACAGGGGGCACAGATACGCAGTATTTT. Its protein is CASSIDVTGGTDTQYF.

J is TRBJ1-4 and V is TRBV5-1; TRBD1 matches 7 bases. The germline V gene encodes CDR1 SGHRS and CDR2 YFSETQ. The J segment lost 7 bases and the V segment lost 4 bases, leaving 4 bases of the junction unmatched. The CDR3 consists of 13 residues. The CDR3 DNA reads as TGCGCCAGCAGCCCCCGACAGGGTGAAAAACTGTTTTTT. It encodes CASSPRQGEKLFF.

V is TRBV28 and J is TRBJ2-5, with 7 bases fitting TRBD1. This CDR3 comprises 13 residues. V lost 6 bases to trimming and J lost 5 bases; unmatched junction nucleotides: 6. The germline V gene has CDR1 MDHEN and CDR2 SYDVKM. The CDR3 loop is CASRRQGVETQYF. The CDR3 DNA reads TGTGCCAGCAGAAGGCAGGGGGTGGAGACCCAGTACTTC.

The chain couples TRBV2 to TRBJ1-5; 7 bases agree with TRBD1. CDR1 and CDR2 from the germline V gene are SNHLY and FYNNEI. V shed 6 bases, J shed 1 base, and the junction held 12 bases outside the gene matches. There are 17 residues in the CDR3. The CDR3 loop is CASSQNSGGLSNQPQHF. DNA for the CDR3: TGTGCCAGCAGCCAAAATTCAGGGGGATTGAGCAATCAGCCCCAGCATTTT. The entire variable domain, with the rest obtained from reference TRBV2 and TRBJ1-5, is as follows: EPEVTQTPSHQVTQMGQEVILRCVPISNHLYFYWYRQILGQKVEFLVSFYNNEISEKSEIFDDQFSVERPDGSNFTLKIRSTKLEDSAMYFCASSQNSGGLSNQPQHFGDGTRLSIL.

The chain employs TRBV15 and TRBJ1-3; D remains ambiguous. Germline-derived CDR1 and CDR2 are LNHNV and YYDKDF (reference sequence). CDR3 length equals 15 residues. V lost 0 bases and J 1 base, leaving 7 bases between the germline ends. The CDR3 DNA sequence: TGTGCCACCAGCAGAGACTACTCATCTGGAAACACCATATATTTT. Encoded protein: CATSRDYSSGNTIYF.

Comments on this clone: The junction and the germline gene differ at one end; a read error may be behind it. The chain combines TRBV14 with TRBJ1-1, with D possibly TRBD1 on 6 matching bases. The CDR3 totals 13 residues. Germline-derived CDR1 and CDR2 are SGHDN and FVKESK. The CDR3 is CASSQNRDTQAFF. CDR3 in DNA: TGTGCCAGCAGCCAAAACCGGGACACTCAAGCTTTCTTT.

The V call is TRBV7-9, the J call TRBJ2-2; the D is unclear. The CDR3 length is 14 residues. Germline V CDR1 and CDR2: SEHNR, FQNEAQ (reference sequence). The V and J ends lost 5 bases and 2 bases respectively, with 9 bases between them. Here the CDR3 DNA reads TGTGCCAGCAGCGACAAAGTTAACACCGGGGAGCTGTTTTTT. Its translation is CASSDKVNTGELFF.

A word on this clone: A read error may account for a junction end that differs from germline. This specimen includes other DNA sequences encoding the same CDR3. The chain uses TRBV7-2 and TRBJ2-2, with 7 bases identical to TRBD2. In germline, CDR1 is SGHTA, CDR2 FQGNSA. The CDR3 has 16 amino acids. CDR3 sequence reads: CASSLGGGANTGELFF. The CDR3 DNA follows: TGTGCCAGCAGCTTAGGCGGGGGAGCGAACACCGGGGAACTGTTTTTT.